This T cell receptor (beta chain) was captured in a study of Tregs in tolerant kidney transplant recipients. Study-level background: Related graft donors supplied nonmyeloablative bone marrow transplants, and mixed chimerism was transient.

Regarding this clone: No antigen is known for it.

CD4+CD25+CD127- Tregs, CD4+CD25- non-Tregs, CD4 and CD8 cells were sorted. Study-level results: Validation in larger populations is needed because few patients were studied.

Clones were sequenced by immunoSEQ multiplex PCR, and TCRdb holds only the in-frame ones, with some missing. The sample shows 85,000 to 100,000 clones, approximately 94% of them seen only once. CDR1 is MDHEN and CDR2 is SYDVKM in the germline V gene. The CDR3 runs to 15 residues. The germline V and J ends were trimmed by 5 bases and 4 bases, with 12 bases remaining between them. The receptor comes from a human donor who received a combined kidney and bone marrow transplant. The V and J genes are TRBV28 and TRBJ2-6, with D tentatively TRBD1 (6 bases). Sequenced here: CD4+ T cells from blood, sampled before the transplant. The CDR3 coding sequence is TGTGCCAGCAGTCAACGACAGGCCGGGGCCAACGTCCTGACTTTC. It is translated as CASSQRQAGANVLTF.